The sequence of this TCR beta chain was determined in a study of T cells after somatic rescue of genetic block. Clones were read by immunoSEQ multiplex PCR, and TCRdb kept only the in-frame ones, dropping some. The sample has tens of thousands of clones; around 93% are singletons. This CDR3 spans 14 amino acids. V lost 4 bases and J lost 4; bases outside the gene matches: 4. Germline-derived CDR1 and CDR2 are SGHAT and FQNNGV. Specimen: peripheral blood mononuclear cells (PBMCs). This sequence originates from a man aged 40-55 years. This chain joins TRBV11-2 and TRBJ1-1; 9 bases match TRBD1. The CDR3 sequence is CASSSTGGSTEAFF. The CDR3 region has the DNA TGTGCCAGCAGCTCGACAGGGGGTTCCACTGAAGCTTTCTTT.